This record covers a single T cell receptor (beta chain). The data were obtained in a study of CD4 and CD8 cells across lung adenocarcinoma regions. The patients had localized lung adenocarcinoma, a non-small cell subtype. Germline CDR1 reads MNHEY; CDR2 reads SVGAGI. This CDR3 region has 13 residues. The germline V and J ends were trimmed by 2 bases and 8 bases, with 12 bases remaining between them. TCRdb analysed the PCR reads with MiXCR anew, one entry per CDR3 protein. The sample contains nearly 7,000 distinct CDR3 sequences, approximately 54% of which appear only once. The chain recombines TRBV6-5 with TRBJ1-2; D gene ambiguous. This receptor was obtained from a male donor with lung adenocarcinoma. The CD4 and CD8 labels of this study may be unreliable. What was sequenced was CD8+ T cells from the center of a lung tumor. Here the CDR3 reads CASSYGTKEGYTF. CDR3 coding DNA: TGTGCCAGCAGTTACGGAACTAAAGAAGGCTACACCTTC.